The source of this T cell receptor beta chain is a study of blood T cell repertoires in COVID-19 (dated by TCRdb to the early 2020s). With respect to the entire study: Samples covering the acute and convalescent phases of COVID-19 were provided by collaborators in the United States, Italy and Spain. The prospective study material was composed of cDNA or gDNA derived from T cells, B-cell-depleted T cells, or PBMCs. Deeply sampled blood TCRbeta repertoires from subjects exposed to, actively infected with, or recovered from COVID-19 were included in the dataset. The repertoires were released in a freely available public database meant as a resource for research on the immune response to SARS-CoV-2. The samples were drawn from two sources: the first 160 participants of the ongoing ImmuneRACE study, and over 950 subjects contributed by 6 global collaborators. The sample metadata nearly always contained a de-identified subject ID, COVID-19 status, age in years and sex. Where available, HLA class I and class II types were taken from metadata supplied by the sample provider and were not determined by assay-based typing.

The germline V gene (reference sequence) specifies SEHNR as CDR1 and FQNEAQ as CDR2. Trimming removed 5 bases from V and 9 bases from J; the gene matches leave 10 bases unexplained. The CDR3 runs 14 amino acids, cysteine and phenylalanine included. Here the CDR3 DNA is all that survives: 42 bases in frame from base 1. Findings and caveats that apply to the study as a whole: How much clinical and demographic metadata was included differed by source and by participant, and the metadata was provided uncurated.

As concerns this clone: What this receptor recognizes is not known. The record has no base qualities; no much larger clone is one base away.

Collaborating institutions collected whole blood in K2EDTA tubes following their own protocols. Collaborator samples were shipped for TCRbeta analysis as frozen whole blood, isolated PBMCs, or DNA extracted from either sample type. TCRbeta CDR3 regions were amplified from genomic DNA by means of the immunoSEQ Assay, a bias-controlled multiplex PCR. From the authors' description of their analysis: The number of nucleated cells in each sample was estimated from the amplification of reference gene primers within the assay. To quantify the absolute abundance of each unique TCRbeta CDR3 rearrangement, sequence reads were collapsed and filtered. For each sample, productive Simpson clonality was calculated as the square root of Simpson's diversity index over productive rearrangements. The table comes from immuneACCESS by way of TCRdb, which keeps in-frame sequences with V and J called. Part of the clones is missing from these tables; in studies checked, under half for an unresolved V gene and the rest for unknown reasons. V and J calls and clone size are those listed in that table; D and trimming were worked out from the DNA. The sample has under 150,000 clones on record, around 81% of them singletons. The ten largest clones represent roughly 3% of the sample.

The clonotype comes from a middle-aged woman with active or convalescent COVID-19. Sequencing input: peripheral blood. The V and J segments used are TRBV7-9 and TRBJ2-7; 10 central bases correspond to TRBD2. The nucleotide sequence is TGTGCCAGCAGCCCGCCCGAGATAGCGGGGGGGCAGTACTTC. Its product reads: CASSPPEIAGGQYF.